This T cell receptor (beta chain) was observed in a study of T-cell reconstitution after alpha-beta-depleted transplantation in children. Unique molecular identifiers were incorporated when the TCRbeta library was constructed. MiXCR, applied by TCRdb to the PCR reads, yields one record per CDR3 protein. The table records roughly 190,000 distinct CDR3 sequences, about 14% of them present only once. Points on this clonotype: A much larger clone sits a single nucleotide away, making a read error possible.

The CDR3 length is 13 residues. Trimming removed 5 bases from V and 10 bases from J, with 17 bases in between. The germline CDR1 and CDR2 sequences are MDHEN and SYDVKM. This receptor was taken from a human donor who donated a stem cell graft to a child with acute lymphoblastic leukemia. The V and J genes are TRBV28 and TRBJ1-1, with a tentative D call TRBD1 (6 bases). The material was PBMCs from the stem cell graft donor, obtained from the stem cell graft. CDR3 protein: CASSPHGGARAFF. DNA of the CDR3: TGTGCCAGCAGTCCCCACGGGGGCGCAAGAGCTTTCTTT.